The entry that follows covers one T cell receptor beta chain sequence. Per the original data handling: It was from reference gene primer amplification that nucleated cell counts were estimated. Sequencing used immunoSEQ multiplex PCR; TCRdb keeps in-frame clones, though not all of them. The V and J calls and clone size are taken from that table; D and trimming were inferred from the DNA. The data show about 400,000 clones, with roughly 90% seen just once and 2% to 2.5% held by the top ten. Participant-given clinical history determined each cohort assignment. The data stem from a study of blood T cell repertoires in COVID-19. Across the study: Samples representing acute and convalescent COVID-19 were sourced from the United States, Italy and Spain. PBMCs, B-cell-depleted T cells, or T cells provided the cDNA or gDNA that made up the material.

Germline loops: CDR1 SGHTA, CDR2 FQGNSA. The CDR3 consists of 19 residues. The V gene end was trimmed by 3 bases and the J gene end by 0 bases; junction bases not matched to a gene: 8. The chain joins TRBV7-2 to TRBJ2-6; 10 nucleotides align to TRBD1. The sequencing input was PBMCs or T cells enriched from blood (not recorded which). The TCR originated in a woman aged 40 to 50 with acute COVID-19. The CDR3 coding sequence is TGTGCCAGCAGCTTGGACCCGGGACAGGGGAGCTCTGGGGCCAACGTCCTGACTTTC. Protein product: CASSLDPGQGSSGANVLTF.